Listed here are 20 T cell receptor beta chains from one sample, sequenced in a study of blood T cell repertoires in COVID-19. The repertoire was sequenced with immunoSEQ multiplex PCR; TCRdb's copy has only in-frame clones and lacks some. In the table there are about 240,000 clones, 87% of which are singletons. Sequencing used PBMCs or T cells enriched from blood (not recorded which). These receptors were collected from a woman younger than 45 with acute COVID-19.

The chain recombines TRBV6-1 with TRBJ1-2, with D possibly being TRBD1 (6 bases). The CDR3 length is 13 residues. The V gene's germline CDR1 is MNHNS and CDR2 SASEGT. CDR3 in DNA: TGTGCTGCGATGAGGGACACCTTCTATGGCTACACCTTC. It encodes CAAMRDTFYGYTF.

A few counts support this clone. The V and J genes are TRBV2 and TRBJ1-2, with D possibly being TRBD1 (5 bases). From germline, CDR1 is SNHLY and CDR2 FYNNEI. V lost 3 bases and J lost 4, with 9 bases in between. This CDR3 has 13 residues. The CDR3 here is CASSDTGLYGYTF. DNA for the CDR3: TGTGCCAGCAGTGACACAGGCCTCTATGGCTACACCTTC.

The V and J genes are TRBV18 and TRBJ2-3; weak D call: TRBD2 (5 bases). Deletions cut 5 bases from V and 4 bases from J, with 7 bases between. CDR1 is KGHSH, CDR2 LQKENI, per germline. CDR3 length equals 12 residues. CDR3 loop: CASSKLADTQYF. The CDR3 DNA is TGTGCCAGCTCAAAACTAGCAGATACGCAGTATTTT.

This clone was counted once. The chain couples TRBV27 to TRBJ2-1; 8 bases align to TRBD1. V shed 5 bases, J shed 7 bases, and the junction held 4 bases outside the gene matches. The CDR3 contains 13 residues. Germline V gene lookup returns CDR1 MNHEY and CDR2 SMNVEV (reference sequence). The CDR3 sequence: CASSPWTGNEQFF. The CDR3 DNA sequence: TGTGCCAGCAGTCCCTGGACAGGGAATGAGCAGTTCTTC.

The chain is built from TRBV7-2 and TRBJ1-3; TRBD1 is a possible D gene (5 bases). The CDR3 has 17 amino acids. CDR1 is SGHTA and CDR2 is FQGNSA in the germline V gene. Between the trimmed V and J ends, which lost 5 bases and 0 bases, there was a span of 17 bases. CDR3 in DNA: TGTGCCAGCAGCCAAGAAAGGGCCAGGGCCTCTGGAAACACCATATATTTT. This encodes CASSQERARASGNTIYF.

The genes are TRBV29-1 and TRBJ1-2; D may be TRBD1 (5 bases). This CDR3 region has 12 residues. Germline V gene sequence: CDR1 SQVTM, CDR2 ANQGSEA. V was cut by 3 bases and J by 6 bases, with 11 bases left in between. Here the CDR3 reads CSVDREGDGYTF. The CDR3 DNA sequence: TGCAGCGTTGACAGGGAAGGAGATGGCTACACCTTC.

The chain couples TRBV9 to TRBJ2-5; 10 nucleotides line up with TRBD1. The CDR3 extends over 15 amino acids. CDR1 is SGDLS, CDR2 YYNGEE, per germline. The trim removed 3 bases at V and 4 bases at J, leaving 6 bases unmatched. The CDR3 sequence: CASSDDRGRGETQYF. CDR3 coding DNA: TGTGCCAGCAGCGACGACAGGGGGCGGGGAGAGACCCAGTACTTC.

V gene TRBV11-1 combines with J gene TRBJ2-7; no reliable D call. V was clipped by 1 base and J by 0 bases, with 13 bases between them. Germline values: CDR1 SGHAT, CDR2 FQDESV (reference sequence). The CDR3 sequence is 16 residues long. The CDR3 reads CASSLGLRVASYEQYF. The CDR3 nucleotides are TGTGCCAGCAGCTTAGGCTTACGGGTAGCCTCCTACGAGCAGTACTTC.

This clone was seen a handful of times. The J gene is TRBJ2-3, the V gene TRBV2; TRBD2 agrees at 7 bases. The CDR3 is 13 residues long. V shed 8 bases and J 5 bases; nucleotides not matched to a gene: 7. Germline CDR1 reads SNHLY; CDR2 reads FYNNEI. The CDR3 sequence: CASLGLEVDTQYF. For the CDR3, the DNA is TGTGCCAGCCTCGGACTAGAGGTAGATACGCAGTATTTT.

This clone was observed at least ten times. This chain links TRBV4-3 with TRBJ2-1; tentative D call: TRBD1 (6 bases). The CDR3 length is 15 residues. CDR1 is LGHNA, CDR2 YSLEER, per germline. Trimming cost V 1 base and J 3 bases, with 10 bases left between them. CDR3 protein: CASSQAKDSYNEQFF. CDR3 nucleotides: TGCGCCAGCAGCCAAGCTAAGGACAGCTACAATGAGCAGTTCTTC.

The chain couples TRBV6-5 to TRBJ1-1, with no clear D. Between the trimmed V and J ends, which lost 7 bases and 8 bases, there was a span of 11 bases. The length of the CDR3 is 11 residues. From germline, CDR1 is MNHEY and CDR2 SVGAGI. CDR3 nucleotides: TGTGCCAGCAAGCGTAACAAAGAAGCTTTCTTT. The encoded protein is CASKRNKEAFF.

The V gene is TRBV12-3 or TRBV12-4, the J gene TRBJ1-5; D unclear. The CDR3 is made up of 11 amino acids. The V end lost 8 bases, the J end lost 7 bases, and 9 bases lay between the germline ends. Here the CDR3 DNA reads TGTGCCAGCGGGCGTGGACAGCCCCAGCATTTT. This codes for CASGRGQPQHF.

A single count supports this clone. This rearrangement joins TRBV6-6 to TRBJ2-3, with 12 nucleotides matching TRBD2. The CDR3 runs to 16 residues. V lost 5 bases to trimming and J lost 0 bases; unmatched junction nucleotides: 3. From germline, CDR1 is MNHNY and CDR2 SVGAGI (reference sequence). CDR3 loop: CASSIGTSGSTDTQYF. DNA of the CDR3: TGTGCCAGCAGTATAGGGACTAGCGGGAGCACAGATACGCAGTATTTT.

The chain links TRBV5-1 to TRBJ2-2; 7 bases line up with TRBD2. CDR1 SGHRS and CDR2 YFSETQ come from the germline V gene. The CDR3 runs 13 residues. Trimming at V came to 4 bases and at J to 3 bases, leaving 0 bases not matched to a gene. The CDR3 here is CASSRGDTGELFF. As DNA, the CDR3 is TGCGCCAGCAGCCGGGGGGACACCGGGGAGCTGTTTTTT. Full variable domain (remainder filled in from reference TRBV5-1 and TRBJ2-2): KAGVTQTPRYLIKTRGQQVTLSCSPISGHRSVSWYQQTPGQGLQFLFEYFSETQRNKGNFPGRFSGRQFSNSRSEMNVSTLELGDSALYLCASSRGDTGELFFGEGSRLTVL.

As concerns this clone: Within the sample, other DNA sequences also encode this same CDR3. The chain links TRBV7-9 to TRBJ1-1; D possibly corresponds to TRBD1 (5 bases). Trimming shortened V by 0 bases and J by 4 bases, and 9 bases separated the two germline ends. CDR3 length: 14 amino acids. Germline CDR1 and CDR2: SEHNR and FQNEAQ (reference sequence). CDR3 sequence reads: CASSLALGGTEAFF. The CDR3 DNA is TGTGCCAGCAGCTTAGCGTTGGGGGGCACTGAAGCTTTCTTT. Drawing the rest from reference TRBV7-9 and TRBJ1-1, the complete variable domain is DTGVSQNPRHKITKRGQNVTFRCDPISEHNRLYWYRQTLGQGPEFLTYFQNEAQLEKSRLLSDRFSAERPKGSFSTLEIQRTEQGDSAMYLCASSLALGGTEAFFGQGTRLTVV.

The gene calls are TRBV25-1 and TRBJ1-1; TRBD1 is a possible D gene (5 bases). Trimming pared 1 base from V and 6 bases from J, leaving 9 bases between. CDR1 is MGHDK, CDR2 SYGVNS, per germline. CDR3 size: 13 residues. Here the CDR3 reads CASSELGRAEAFF. The CDR3 nucleotides read TGTGCCAGCAGTGAATTGGGCAGGGCTGAAGCTTTCTTT.

Details on this clone: The junction departs from germline at one end; a sequencing error may be responsible. The genes are TRBV12-3 or TRBV12-4 and TRBJ2-1; possible D gene TRBD2, 6 bases. CDR3 length equals 12 residues. CDR3 sequence (DNA): TGTGCCAGCACCCGGCCCGGGACTCCGAATCTCTTC. Its translation: CASTRPGTPNLF.

The rearrangement links TRBV4-3 to TRBJ1-6, with D perhaps TRBD1 (6 bases). V lost 5 bases and J 5 bases, leaving 13 bases between the germline ends. The CDR3 loop spans 15 amino acids. Germline-derived CDR1 and CDR2 are LGHNA and YSLEER. CDR3 nucleotide sequence: TGCGCCAGCAGCTCCATGCAGGGGAATAATTCACCCCTCCACTTT. Translated, it gives CASSSMQGNNSPLHF.

V is TRBV1 and J is TRBJ2-1; the table's D call TRBD2 went unverified against the DNA. TRBV1 is listed as a pseudogene. CDR3 length: 18 residues. CDR3 residues: CTSSQRYPSGGANNEQFF. DNA for the CDR3: TGCACCAGCAGTCAAAGATACCCCAGCGGGGGGGCAAACAATGAGCAGTTCTTC.

V usage is TRBV7-2 and J usage is TRBJ2-4; 8 nucleotides agree with TRBD1. Germline-derived CDR1 and CDR2 are SGHTA and FQGNSA. The J segment lost 8 bases and the V segment lost 1 base, leaving 4 bases of the junction unmatched. The CDR3 length is 14 residues. CDR3 sequence reads: CASSLGGQGDIQYF. The DNA of the CDR3 is TGTGCCAGCAGCTTAGGCGGACAGGGCGACATTCAGTACTTC.